A selection of T cell receptor beta chains follows, all from one sample in a study of identical twins. TCRdb reprocessed the 5' RACE reads via MiXCR and lists one record per CDR3 protein. The top ten hold approximately 0.98% of the sample, which has around 490,000 distinct CDR3 sequences, approximately 15% seen once. These sequences were also reported in another study, on yellow fever vaccine responses in identical twins.

The source material was CD4+ T cells sorted from blood. These receptors all stem from a woman in her late teens or twenties in good health. The CDR3 runs from the conserved cysteine through the conserved F or W. The order of the fields is J gene, V gene, CDR3 protein.

>TRBJ2-3|TRBV9
CASSGGGISTDTQYF
>TRBJ2-1|TRBV18
CASSPATVNEQFF
>TRBJ2-7|TRBV30
CAWSLTGAYEQYF
>TRBJ2-3|TRBV7-3
CASSLIPLAGPRDTQYF
>TRBJ2-4|TRBV15
CATSRDGAGLAKNIQYF
>TRBJ2-5|TRBV12-3/TRBV12-4
CASSFSSGRLETQYF
>TRBJ1-4|TRBV7-2
CASSLAGARPEKLFF
>TRBJ1-5|TRBV7-2
CASSLAATTNQPQHF
>TRBJ2-1|TRBV20-1
CSARTLGGERGELSYNEQFF
>TRBJ2-2|TRBV28
CASLTQDRGMAGELFF
>TRBJ2-7|TRBV2
CASSVDRATAYEQYF
>TRBJ2-1|TRBV9
CASSVVTLAVRGYNEQFF
>TRBJ2-3|TRBV4-2
CASSQVNPRPDTQYF
>TRBJ2-1|TRBV12-3/TRBV12-4
CASSSRQGPAYNEQFF
>TRBJ2-2|TRBV23-1
CASSQLRSQRGAVFF
>TRBJ1-4|TRBV10-3
CAVRGTANEKLFF
>TRBJ2-3|TRBV6-1
CASSAASTDTQYF
>TRBJ1-1|TRBV25-1
CASSESSGEAFF
>TRBJ2-7|TRBV5-1
CASSLVGGTDEQYF
>TRBJ2-2|TRBV2
CASRTTGTAGELFF
>TRBJ2-7|TRBV3-1
CASADRGGRGEYF
>TRBJ1-1|TRBV3-1
CASRPDRGQTEAFF
>TRBJ2-5|TRBV6-1
CASRGTGVGTQYF
>TRBJ2-3|TRBV5-5
CASSFGSTQGTQYF
>TRBJ2-7|TRBV2
CASSEMGPYEQYF
>TRBJ2-1|TRBV12-5
CASGSNDWTDNEQFF
>TRBJ2-3|TRBV7-6
CASSLGSATSTDTQYF
>TRBJ2-3|TRBV7-2
CASSLRRGQDTQYF
>TRBJ2-1|TRBV24-1
CATSGSGLSSDEQFF
>TRBJ1-5|TRBV6-2/TRBV6-3
CASSYLGSQHF
>TRBJ2-7|TRBV24-1
CATSDSGSSYEQYF
>TRBJ2-1|TRBV5-1
CASSLQSGMGGGDNEQFF
>TRBJ2-4|TRBV3-1
CASSQEKNIQYF
>TRBJ2-2|TRBV12-3/TRBV12-4
CASTPPWGNTGELFF
>TRBJ2-2|TRBV6-1
CASSGLAGSTGELFF
>TRBJ1-5|TRBV25-1
CASSVALSNQPQHF
>TRBJ2-7|TRBV12-3/TRBV12-4
CASRRTSYEQYF
>TRBJ1-5|TRBV6-1
CASSPDRGQSQPQHF
>TRBJ2-1|TRBV7-9
CASTQPSGQNYNEQFF
>TRBJ2-7|TRBV12-3/TRBV12-4
CASSSEGEQYF
>TRBJ1-2|TRBV12-3/TRBV12-4
CASTVPGQSFYGYTF
>TRBJ2-7|TRBV12-3/TRBV12-4
CASSLALTGASPYEQYF
>TRBJ2-1|TRBV6-1
CASSPLPLITDDYNEQFF
>TRBJ2-3|TRBV11-1
CASSFGQGAGGPGADTQYF
>TRBJ2-5|TRBV7-8
CASSPRALAGGEQETQYF